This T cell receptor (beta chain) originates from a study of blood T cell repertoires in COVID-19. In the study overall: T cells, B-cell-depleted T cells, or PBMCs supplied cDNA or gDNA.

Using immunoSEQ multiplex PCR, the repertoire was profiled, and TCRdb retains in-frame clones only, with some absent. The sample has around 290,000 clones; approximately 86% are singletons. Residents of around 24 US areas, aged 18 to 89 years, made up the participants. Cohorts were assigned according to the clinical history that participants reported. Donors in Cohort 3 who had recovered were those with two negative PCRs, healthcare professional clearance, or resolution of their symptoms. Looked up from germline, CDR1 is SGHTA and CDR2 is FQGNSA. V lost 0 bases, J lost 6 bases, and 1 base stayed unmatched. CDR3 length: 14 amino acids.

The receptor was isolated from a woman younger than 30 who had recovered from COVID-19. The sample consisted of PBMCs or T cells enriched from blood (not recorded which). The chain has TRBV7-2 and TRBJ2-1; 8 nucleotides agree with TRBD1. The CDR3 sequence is CASSLAGTGNEQFF. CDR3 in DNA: TGTGCCAGCAGCTTAGCGGGGACAGGCAATGAGCAGTTCTTC.